The source of this TCR beta chain is a study of CD8+ T cells in alopecia areata. Trimming took 2 bases from V and 2 from J, leaving 8 bases between them. Germline V lookup: CDR1 SGHTA, CDR2 FQGNSA. The CDR3 is 14 residues long. Extracted from the samples, RNA was reverse transcribed into cDNA to serve as the sequencing template. Libraries were prepared by immunoSEQ multiplex PCR; TCRdb keeps only in-frame clonotypes and omits some of them. The sample contains about 200,000 clones, 60% to 70% of which appear only once. This clone showed up just a few times. Treatment described: oral pan-JAK inhibitor, 5-10 mg twice daily. Peripheral blood, together with lesional scalp punch biopsies, was collected from alopecia areata patients.

The sample in question was CD4+ T cells sorted from blood, obtained at week 4, from a patient treated with tofacitinib. This sequence originates from a human donor with alopecia areata. The V call is TRBV7-2, the J call TRBJ2-3; D gene ambiguous. The CDR3 DNA follows: TGTGCCAGCAGCTTAATGTCTACCACAGATACGCAGTATTTT. It encodes CASSLMSTTDTQYF.